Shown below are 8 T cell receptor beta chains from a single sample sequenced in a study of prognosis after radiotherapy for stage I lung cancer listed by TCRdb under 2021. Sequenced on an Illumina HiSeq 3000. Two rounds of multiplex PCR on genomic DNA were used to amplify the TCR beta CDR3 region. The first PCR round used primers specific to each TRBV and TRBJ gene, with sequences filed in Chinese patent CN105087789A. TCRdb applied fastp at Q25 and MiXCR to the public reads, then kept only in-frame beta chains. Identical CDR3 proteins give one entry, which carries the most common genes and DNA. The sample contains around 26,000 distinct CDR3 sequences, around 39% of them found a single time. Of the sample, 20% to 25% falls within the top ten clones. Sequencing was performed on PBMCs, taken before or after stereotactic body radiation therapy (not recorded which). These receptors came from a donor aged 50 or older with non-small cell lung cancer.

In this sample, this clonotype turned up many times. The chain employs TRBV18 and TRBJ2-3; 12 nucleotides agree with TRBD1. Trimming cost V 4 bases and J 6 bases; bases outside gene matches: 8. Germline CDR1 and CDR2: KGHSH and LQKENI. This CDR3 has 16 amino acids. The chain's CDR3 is CASSLVGTGGVDTQYF. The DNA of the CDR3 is TGTGCCAGCTCACTTGTTGGGACAGGGGGCGTGGATACGCAGTATTTT.

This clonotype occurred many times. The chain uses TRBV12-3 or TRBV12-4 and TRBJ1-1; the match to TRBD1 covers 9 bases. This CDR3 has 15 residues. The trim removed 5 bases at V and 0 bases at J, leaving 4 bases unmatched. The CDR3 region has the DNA TGTGCCAGCAGTCCCGGGACAGGGATGAACACTGAAGCTTTCTTT. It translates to CASSPGTGMNTEAFF.

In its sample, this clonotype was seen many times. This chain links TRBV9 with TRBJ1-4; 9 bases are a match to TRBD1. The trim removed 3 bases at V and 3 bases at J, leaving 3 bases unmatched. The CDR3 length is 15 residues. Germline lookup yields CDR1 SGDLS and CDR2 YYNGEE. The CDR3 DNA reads TGTGCCAGCAGCGAGACAGGGGGTCCTAATGAAAAACTGTTTTTT. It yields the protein CASSETGGPNEKLFF.

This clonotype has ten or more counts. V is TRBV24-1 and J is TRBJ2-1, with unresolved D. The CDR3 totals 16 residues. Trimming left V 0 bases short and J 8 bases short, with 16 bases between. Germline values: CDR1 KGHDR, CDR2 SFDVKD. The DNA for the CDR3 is TGTGCCACCAGTGATTTGGGAGTTTCCGCAAACGATGAGCAGTTCTTC. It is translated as CATSDLGVSANDEQFF.

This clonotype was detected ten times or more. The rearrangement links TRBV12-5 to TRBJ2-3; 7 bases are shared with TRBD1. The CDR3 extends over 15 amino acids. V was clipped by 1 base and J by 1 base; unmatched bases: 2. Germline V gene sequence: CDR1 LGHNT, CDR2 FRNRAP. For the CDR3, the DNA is TGTGCTAGTGGTTTGGGACAGGGCGGCACAGATACGCAGTATTTT. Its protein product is CASGLGQGGTDTQYF.

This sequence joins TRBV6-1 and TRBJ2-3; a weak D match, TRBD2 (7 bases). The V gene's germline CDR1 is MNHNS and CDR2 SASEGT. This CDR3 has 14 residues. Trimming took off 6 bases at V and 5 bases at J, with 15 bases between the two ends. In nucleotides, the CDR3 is TGTGCCAGCAGGTGGGAGGGGGGAATAGATACGCAGTATTTT. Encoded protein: CASRWEGGIDTQYF.

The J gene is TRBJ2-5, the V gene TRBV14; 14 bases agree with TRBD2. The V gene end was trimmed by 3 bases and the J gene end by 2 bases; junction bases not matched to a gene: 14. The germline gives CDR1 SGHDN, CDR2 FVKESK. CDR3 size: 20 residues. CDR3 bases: TGTGCCAGCAGCCATCCCTGGACGACTAGCGGGAGGGCCCGGCAAGAGACCCAGTACTTC. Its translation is CASSHPWTTSGRARQETQYF.

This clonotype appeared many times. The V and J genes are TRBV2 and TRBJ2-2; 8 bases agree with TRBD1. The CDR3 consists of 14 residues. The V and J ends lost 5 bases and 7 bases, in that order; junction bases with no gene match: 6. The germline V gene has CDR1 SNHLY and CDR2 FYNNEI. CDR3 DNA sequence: TGTGCCAGCAGTCGGACAGGGTTAAACGGGGAGCTGTTTTTT. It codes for CASSRTGLNGELFF.